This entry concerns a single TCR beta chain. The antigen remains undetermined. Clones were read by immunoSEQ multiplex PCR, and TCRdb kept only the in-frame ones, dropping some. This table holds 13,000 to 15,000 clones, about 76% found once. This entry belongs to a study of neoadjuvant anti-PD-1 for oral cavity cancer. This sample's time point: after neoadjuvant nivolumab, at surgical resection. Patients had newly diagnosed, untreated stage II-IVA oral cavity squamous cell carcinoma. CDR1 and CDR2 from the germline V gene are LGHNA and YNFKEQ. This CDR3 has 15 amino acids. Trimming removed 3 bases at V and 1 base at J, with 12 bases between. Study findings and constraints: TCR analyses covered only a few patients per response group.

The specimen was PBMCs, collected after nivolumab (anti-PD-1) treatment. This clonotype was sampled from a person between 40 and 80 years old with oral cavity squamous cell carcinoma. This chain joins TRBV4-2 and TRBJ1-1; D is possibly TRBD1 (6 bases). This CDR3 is CASSQSTGWNTEAFF. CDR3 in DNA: TGTGCCAGCAGCCAGTCAACAGGGTGGAACACTGAAGCTTTCTTT.